The rows below give T cell receptor beta chains drawn from one sample of a study of identical twins. TCRdb independently ran MiXCR on the 5' RACE reads; one entry per CDR3 protein. The data contain roughly 490,000 distinct CDR3 sequences, over 11% of them seen just once; the ten biggest clones take up 0.95% to 1%. The sample was also reused in another study, on yellow fever vaccine responses in identical twins.

The material sequenced was CD4+ T cells sorted from blood. These receptors all stem from a young woman in good health. CDR3s include the opening cysteine and the closing phenylalanine or tryptophan. The order of the fields is D gene, V gene, clone size, J gene, CDR3 DNA, CDR3 protein. D genes are given only for firm matches. Clone size is not always given. Where it is, it says once, few, many or a class for expanded clones.

D gene: -; V gene: TRBV7-9; clone size: few; J gene: TRBJ2-2; CDR3 DNA: TGTGCCAGCAGCTTCGGAGGGCAGAGCGGGGAGCTGTTTTTT; CDR3 protein: CASSFGGQSGELFF
D gene: TRBD2; V gene: TRBV19; clone size: few; J gene: TRBJ2-1; CDR3 DNA: TGTGCCAGTAGCCCTGGGAGTAGCGGGAGTGATGAGCAGTTCTTC; CDR3 protein: CASSPGSSGSDEQFF
D gene: -; V gene: TRBV12-5; clone size: few; J gene: TRBJ1-2; CDR3 DNA: TGTGCTAGTGGACTTGACAGCGGCTATGGCTACACCTTC; CDR3 protein: CASGLDSGYGYTF
D gene: -; V gene: TRBV5-1; clone size: -; J gene: TRBJ2-7; CDR3 DNA: TGCGCCAGCAGCATCTCGTTACAATACTACGAGCAGTACTTC; CDR3 protein: CASSISLQYYEQYF
D gene: TRBD2; V gene: TRBV20-1; clone size: -; J gene: TRBJ2-2; CDR3 DNA: TGCAGTGCTAGACGGCGGGGGGGAACCGGGGAGCTGTTTTTT; CDR3 protein: CSARRRGGTGELFF
D gene: TRBD1; V gene: TRBV20-1; clone size: -; J gene: TRBJ1-1; CDR3 DNA: TGCAGTGCTGAAGGGACAGGGGGCACTGAAGCTTTCTTT; CDR3 protein: CSAEGTGGTEAFF
D gene: TRBD2; V gene: TRBV20-1; clone size: once; J gene: TRBJ2-1; CDR3 DNA: TGCAGTGCTAGATCTGGACTAGCGGGAACCCGAGAGCAGTTCTTC; CDR3 protein: CSARSGLAGTREQFF
D gene: TRBD1; V gene: TRBV6-1; clone size: -; J gene: TRBJ2-6; CDR3 DNA: TGTGCCAGCCGGGACAGGGGCCTATCTGGGGCCAACGTCCTGACTTTC; CDR3 protein: CASRDRGLSGANVLTF
D gene: -; V gene: TRBV7-9; clone size: few; J gene: TRBJ2-7; CDR3 DNA: TGTGCCAGCAGCTTGGGACGTTCCCTCTACGAGCAGTACTTC; CDR3 protein: CASSLGRSLYEQYF
D gene: -; V gene: TRBV7-2; clone size: -; J gene: TRBJ2-1; CDR3 DNA: TGTGCCAGCAGCTTAGGAAGGTCGAATGAGCAGTTCTTC; CDR3 protein: CASSLGRSNEQFF
D gene: -; V gene: TRBV18; clone size: few; J gene: TRBJ2-6; CDR3 DNA: TGTGCCTTCCTCTCTGGGGCCAACGTCCTGACTTTC; CDR3 protein: CAFLSGANVLTF
D gene: -; V gene: TRBV27; clone size: many; J gene: TRBJ2-3; CDR3 DNA: TGTGCCAGCAGTCTAAGGGGCCCTGGCACAGATACGCAGTATTTT; CDR3 protein: CASSLRGPGTDTQYF
D gene: TRBD2; V gene: TRBV7-9; clone size: few; J gene: TRBJ2-5; CDR3 DNA: TGTGCCAGCAGCTCTCCCCCCAGCGGGAGAGGATACGAGACCCAGTACTTC; CDR3 protein: CASSSPPSGRGYETQYF
D gene: TRBD1; V gene: TRBV7-9; clone size: few; J gene: TRBJ1-1; CDR3 DNA: TGTGCCAGCAGCTTGACAGGGACCACTGAAGCTTTCTTT; CDR3 protein: CASSLTGTTEAFF
D gene: TRBD1; V gene: TRBV27; clone size: few; J gene: TRBJ2-7; CDR3 DNA: TGTGCCAGCAGTTGGGGACAGCCCCCCTACGAGCAGTACTTC; CDR3 protein: CASSWGQPPYEQYF
D gene: TRBD2; V gene: TRBV6-4; clone size: -; J gene: TRBJ2-1; CDR3 DNA: TGTGCCAGCAGTGACGGACCGGGACTAGCGGGAGAGGTTGAGCAGTTCTTC; CDR3 protein: CASSDGPGLAGEVEQFF
D gene: -; V gene: TRBV5-1; clone size: -; J gene: TRBJ2-6; CDR3 DNA: TGCGCCAGCAGCCTATCGTTACTGGGGCCCGGGGCTGGGGCCAACGTCCTGACTTTC; CDR3 protein: CASSLSLLGPGAGANVLTF
D gene: TRBD2; V gene: TRBV3-1; clone size: -; J gene: TRBJ2-1; CDR3 DNA: TGTGCCTGCAGCCAAGGGACTAGCGGAAACAATGAGCAGTTCTTC; CDR3 protein: CACSQGTSGNNEQFF
D gene: TRBD1; V gene: TRBV5-1; clone size: few; J gene: TRBJ2-1; CDR3 DNA: TGCGCCAGCAGCCCCGGGACAGGATTCTACAATGAGCAGTTCTTC; CDR3 protein: CASSPGTGFYNEQFF
D gene: -; V gene: TRBV12-3/TRBV12-4; clone size: many; J gene: TRBJ2-5; CDR3 DNA: TGTGCCAGCAGTTTAAGGAGTCAAGAGACCCAGTACTTC; CDR3 protein: CASSLRSQETQYF
D gene: TRBD1; V gene: TRBV28; clone size: few; J gene: TRBJ2-7; CDR3 DNA: TGTGCCAGCAGTGGAGCCGGGACAGGGGGCCACGAGCAGTACTTC; CDR3 protein: CASSGAGTGGHEQYF
D gene: -; V gene: TRBV29-1; clone size: many; J gene: TRBJ2-4; CDR3 DNA: TGCAGCGGGGGGCGAGCGGACATTCAGTACTTC; CDR3 protein: CSGGRADIQYF
D gene: -; V gene: TRBV11-3; clone size: few; J gene: TRBJ2-3; CDR3 DNA: TGTGCCAGCAGCTTTGGACAGACAGATACGCAGTATTTT; CDR3 protein: CASSFGQTDTQYF
D gene: -; V gene: TRBV30; clone size: -; J gene: TRBJ1-1; CDR3 DNA: TGTGCCTGGGCGTCCTGGGTTCTACCGATGGAGACTTTCTTT; CDR3 protein: CAWASWVLPMETFF
D gene: -; V gene: TRBV20-1; clone size: few; J gene: TRBJ2-3; CDR3 DNA: TGCAGTGCTAGAGCAGCGGTTAGCACAGATACGCAGTATTTT; CDR3 protein: CSARAAVSTDTQYF
D gene: TRBD2; V gene: TRBV25-1; clone size: few; J gene: TRBJ2-3; CDR3 DNA: TGTGCCAGCAGTGAACTCCCTGGACTAGCGGGAGCAGATACGCAGTATTTT; CDR3 protein: CASSELPGLAGADTQYF
D gene: TRBD2; V gene: TRBV20-1; clone size: few; J gene: TRBJ2-7; CDR3 DNA: TGCAGTGCTAGCGCACCGGGGATAGCGGGAGGGGAGCAGTACTTC; CDR3 protein: CSASAPGIAGGEQYF
D gene: -; V gene: TRBV5-4; clone size: -; J gene: TRBJ2-1; CDR3 DNA: TGTGCCAGCAGCACCCTAGCGTACAATGAGCAGTTCTTC; CDR3 protein: CASSTLAYNEQFF
D gene: -; V gene: TRBV6-1; clone size: -; J gene: TRBJ1-2; CDR3 DNA: TGTGCCAGCAGGGCCCCATGGGGCGGCTACACCTTC; CDR3 protein: CASRAPWGGYTF
D gene: TRBD2; V gene: TRBV20-1; clone size: few; J gene: TRBJ2-3; CDR3 DNA: TGCAGTGCCCAACACGGGGGAGGGACAGATACGCAGTATTTT; CDR3 protein: CSAQHGGGTDTQYF
D gene: TRBD1; V gene: TRBV29-1; clone size: -; J gene: TRBJ1-4; CDR3 DNA: TGCAGCGCCCGGGACAGAGCAACTAATGAAAAACTGTTTTTT; CDR3 protein: CSARDRATNEKLFF
D gene: TRBD2; V gene: TRBV11-2; clone size: few; J gene: TRBJ2-1; CDR3 DNA: TGTGCCACCTCCCTTGGGGGGGGGTACTACAATGAGCAGTTCTTC; CDR3 protein: CATSLGGGYYNEQFF
D gene: TRBD2; V gene: TRBV5-1; clone size: few; J gene: TRBJ2-5; CDR3 DNA: TGCGCCAGCAGATCGAGCGGGGCGGAGACCCAGTACTTC; CDR3 protein: CASRSSGAETQYF
D gene: -; V gene: TRBV5-1; clone size: -; J gene: TRBJ1-1; CDR3 DNA: TGCGCCAGCAGCTACCGAGACATGAACACTGAAGCTTTCTTT; CDR3 protein: CASSYRDMNTEAFF
D gene: TRBD1; V gene: TRBV20-1; clone size: -; J gene: TRBJ2-2; CDR3 DNA: TGCAGTGCTAGAGATCCGACAGGGCAGAGCACCGGGGAGCTGTTTTTT; CDR3 protein: CSARDPTGQSTGELFF
D gene: -; V gene: TRBV30; clone size: few; J gene: TRBJ2-7; CDR3 DNA: TGTGCCTGGAGCCGAGCGGGGACAGGACCCTACGAGCAGTACTTC; CDR3 protein: CAWSRAGTGPYEQYF
D gene: -; V gene: TRBV20-1; clone size: few; J gene: TRBJ2-2; CDR3 DNA: TGCAGTGTGGGTAGAGGGAGCGCCGGGGAGCTGTTTTTT; CDR3 protein: CSVGRGSAGELFF
D gene: -; V gene: TRBV12-3/TRBV12-4; clone size: many; J gene: TRBJ2-3; CDR3 DNA: TGTGCCAGCACCCTAGGGGGGGGTGCAGATACGCAGTATTTT; CDR3 protein: CASTLGGGADTQYF
D gene: TRBD2; V gene: TRBV29-1; clone size: -; J gene: TRBJ2-7; CDR3 DNA: TGCAGCGTTGTTACCCTTCGACCGGGACTAGCATACGAGCAGTACTTC; CDR3 protein: CSVVTLRPGLAYEQYF
D gene: -; V gene: TRBV6-2/TRBV6-3; clone size: many; J gene: TRBJ1-5; CDR3 DNA: TGTGCCAGCAGTTACGCCCGGGGTGGAACTCAGCCCCAGCATTTT; CDR3 protein: CASSYARGGTQPQHF
D gene: -; V gene: TRBV20-1; clone size: -; J gene: TRBJ2-7; CDR3 DNA: TGCAGTGCCACGGACCCAGGCGAGCAGTACTTC; CDR3 protein: CSATDPGEQYF
D gene: -; V gene: TRBV10-3; clone size: -; J gene: TRBJ1-2; CDR3 DNA: TGTGCCATCAACCAGGTGGACGGAAACTATGGCTACACCTTC; CDR3 protein: CAINQVDGNYGYTF
D gene: -; V gene: TRBV28; clone size: many; J gene: TRBJ1-1; CDR3 DNA: TGTGCCAGCGACGCTCAGGGGCGGTTCACTGAAGCTTTCTTT; CDR3 protein: CASDAQGRFTEAFF
D gene: -; V gene: TRBV9; clone size: -; J gene: TRBJ2-7; CDR3 DNA: TGTGCCAGCAGCGCAACCTTTGACAGAGAGCAGTACTTC; CDR3 protein: CASSATFDREQYF
D gene: -; V gene: TRBV15; clone size: -; J gene: TRBJ2-1; CDR3 DNA: TGTGCCACCAGCAGAGATACTAGGGAAGGAGGGGAGCAGTTCTTC; CDR3 protein: CATSRDTREGGEQFF
D gene: -; V gene: TRBV14; clone size: few; J gene: TRBJ2-3; CDR3 DNA: TGTGCCAGCAGCCAAGGACAGGTTAGCACAGATACGCAGTATTTT; CDR3 protein: CASSQGQVSTDTQYF
D gene: TRBD2; V gene: TRBV20-1; clone size: few; J gene: TRBJ2-1; CDR3 DNA: TGCAGTGCTCCCGTAGCGGGGAGGGGCAATGAGCAGTTCTTC; CDR3 protein: CSAPVAGRGNEQFF
D gene: -; V gene: TRBV5-1; clone size: few; J gene: TRBJ1-1; CDR3 DNA: TGCGCCAGCAGCTTGGGAGGGAATCTAAACACTGAAGCTTTCTTT; CDR3 protein: CASSLGGNLNTEAFF
D gene: -; V gene: TRBV24-1; clone size: -; J gene: TRBJ2-1; CDR3 DNA: TGTGCCAGGGTTGGGCAGGAAATTCACAATGAGCAGTTCTTC; CDR3 protein: CARVGQEIHNEQFF